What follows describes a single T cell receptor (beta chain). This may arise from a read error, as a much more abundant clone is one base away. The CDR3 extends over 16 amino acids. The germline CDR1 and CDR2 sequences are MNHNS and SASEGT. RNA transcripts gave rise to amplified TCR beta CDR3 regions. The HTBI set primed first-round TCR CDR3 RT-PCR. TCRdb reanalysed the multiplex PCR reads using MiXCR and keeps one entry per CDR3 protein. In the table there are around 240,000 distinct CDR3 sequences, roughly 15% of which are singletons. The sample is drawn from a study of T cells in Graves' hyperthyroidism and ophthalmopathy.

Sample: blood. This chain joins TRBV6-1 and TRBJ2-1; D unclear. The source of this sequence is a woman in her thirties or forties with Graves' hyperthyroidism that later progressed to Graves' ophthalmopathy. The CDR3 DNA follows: TGTGCCAGCAATGAAGTATGGTTGGTTGCTGAGGATGAGCAGTTCTTC. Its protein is CASNEVWLVAEDEQFF.